These T cell receptor beta chains were read from a single sample in a study of breast tumors, draining lymph nodes, adjacent tissues. From the multiplex PCR reads, TCRdb called clonotypes with MiXCR, one entry per CDR3 protein. There are some 65,000 distinct CDR3 sequences in the sample; 40% to 55% occur only once, and over 7.5% lies in the top ten. The specimen was breast tumor tissue. These receptor sequences come from a female donor with breast cancer. Some clones in this sample may be carry-over from other donors' samples. The CDR3 runs from the conserved cysteine through the conserved F or W. A D gene is named only where the DNA matches it firmly. Where a row states a size, it is once, few, many or the class of an expanded clone; other rows omit it.

j_call: TRBJ2-7
clone_size: many
cdr3_length: 16
d_call: TRBD1
v_call: TRBV7-3
cdr3_nt: TGTGCCAGCAGCTCGCCCGCGACAGGGGGCTCCTACGAGCAGTACTTC
cdr3_aa: CASSSPATGGSYEQYF

j_call: TRBJ2-7
clone_size: -
cdr3_length: 16
d_call: TRBD2
v_call: TRBV2
cdr3_nt: TGTGCCCGAGTGGCTAGCGGGGGCCGCCGCACCTACGAGCAGTACTTC
cdr3_aa: CARVASGGRRTYEQYF

j_call: TRBJ1-5
clone_size: -
cdr3_length: 13
d_call: TRBD1
v_call: TRBV10-3
cdr3_nt: TGTGCCATCTGGGGTGGACAGGGTTCATACGAGCATTTT
cdr3_aa: CAIWGGQGSYEHF

j_call: TRBJ2-5
clone_size: -
cdr3_length: 16
d_call: TRBD2
v_call: TRBV9
cdr3_nt: TGTGCCAGCAGCGCCTTGGGACTAGCGGGGGCGGAGACCCAGTACTTC
cdr3_aa: CASSALGLAGAETQYF

j_call: TRBJ2-6
clone_size: -
cdr3_length: 18
d_call: -
v_call: TRBV7-8
cdr3_nt: TGTGCCAGCAGCCTAGTGGGGCCGGGGACCTCTGGGGCCAACGTCCTGACTTTC
cdr3_aa: CASSLVGPGTSGANVLTF

j_call: TRBJ2-5
clone_size: -
cdr3_length: 17
d_call: TRBD2
v_call: TRBV15
cdr3_nt: TGTGCCACCAGCAGCCTCGGGACTAGCGGGGGGCAAGAGACCCAGTACTTC
cdr3_aa: CATSSLGTSGGQETQYF

j_call: TRBJ2-5
clone_size: many
cdr3_length: 16
d_call: TRBD2
v_call: TRBV12-3/TRBV12-4
cdr3_nt: TGTGCCAGCAGTTTCTTGGGGTTAGCGGGGGTGGAGACCCAGTACTTC
cdr3_aa: CASSFLGLAGVETQYF

j_call: TRBJ2-3
clone_size: few
cdr3_length: 16
d_call: -
v_call: TRBV19
cdr3_nt: TGTGCCAGCAGTAGGGGGGGGGGGCAGTACACAGATACGCAGTATTTT
cdr3_aa: CASSRGGGQYTDTQYF

j_call: TRBJ1-4
clone_size: -
cdr3_length: 14
d_call: -
v_call: TRBV5-1
cdr3_nt: TGTGCCAGCAGCCTGGGGACGGGAGGTGACAAACTGTTTTTT
cdr3_aa: CASSLGTGGDKLFF

j_call: TRBJ1-6
clone_size: -
cdr3_length: 16
d_call: -
v_call: TRBV18
cdr3_nt: TGTGCCAGCTCACGGACTTCACAGGTCAATAATTCACCCCTCCACTTT
cdr3_aa: CASSRTSQVNNSPLHF

j_call: TRBJ2-1
clone_size: -
cdr3_length: 13
d_call: -
v_call: TRBV20-1
cdr3_nt: TGCAGTGCTAGAGATTTGGGTCATAATGAGCAGTTCTTC
cdr3_aa: CSARDLGHNEQFF

j_call: TRBJ1-2
clone_size: many
cdr3_length: 16
d_call: -
v_call: TRBV19
cdr3_nt: TGTGCCAGTAGTATCGGATCCGGGACACCCCTCTATGGCTACACCTTC
cdr3_aa: CASSIGSGTPLYGYTF

j_call: TRBJ2-3
clone_size: -
cdr3_length: 12
d_call: -
v_call: TRBV2
cdr3_nt: TGTGCCAGCAGGGTCATGGGGGATACGCAGTATTTT
cdr3_aa: CASRVMGDTQYF